What follows are 18 T cell receptor beta chains derived from one specimen sequenced in a study of shared clonotypes between healthy human individuals. This table comes from immunoSEQ multiplex PCR, and its TCRdb copy is limited to in-frame clones, with some not included. The table shows over a million clones, with 95% to 99% occurring only once. The sequenced sample consisted of naive CD4+ T cells sorted from blood. The subset: CD45RA+ positively selected. Receptors were obtained from a man younger than 45 in good health.

The chain couples TRBV6-5 to TRBJ2-7; TRBD2 is a possible D gene (6 bases). V lost 6 bases and J lost 2, with 17 bases in between. Per the germline V gene, CDR1 is MNHEY and CDR2 is SVGAGI. This CDR3 has 15 amino acids. The CDR3 DNA sequence: TGTGCCAGCAGACTGAACCGGGACTTGGCCTACGAGCAGTACTTC. As protein: CASRLNRDLAYEQYF.

This clone was recorded only once. Other DNA sequences within the sample encode an identical CDR3. The CDR3 here is CASRQGSNQPQHF. Written as DNA, the CDR3 is TGTGCCAGCAGACAGGGAAGCAATCAGCCCCAGCATTTT. The J gene is TRBJ1-5, the V gene TRBV6-5; possible D gene TRBD1, 6 bases. The germline V gene has CDR1 MNHEY and CDR2 SVGAGI. The CDR3 spans 13 residues. Trimming left V 6 bases short and J 1 base short, with 7 bases between.

This clone came up once. The rearrangement joins TRBV11-2 to TRBJ2-3; TRBD2 aligns across 8 bases. Trimming took 1 base from V and 5 from J; bases not matched to a gene: 8. This CDR3 has 16 residues. The germline V gene encodes CDR1 SGHAT and CDR2 FQNNGV. The CDR3 reads CASSLVLGTSLDTQYF. In nucleotides, the CDR3 is TGTGCCAGCAGCTTAGTCTTAGGGACTAGTCTAGATACGCAGTATTTT.

Concerning this clone itself: Within the sample, other DNA sequences also encode this same CDR3. This chain joins TRBV18 and TRBJ1-3; 7 bases are a match to TRBD1. Germline lookup yields CDR1 KGHSH and CDR2 LQKENI. This CDR3 is built from 14 residues. The junction had 3 bases not matched to a gene; V was cut back by 3 bases and J by 4 bases. This CDR3 is CASSPDRAGNTIYF. CDR3 in DNA: TGTGCCAGCTCACCCGACAGGGCCGGAAACACCATATATTTT.

V is TRBV19 and J is TRBJ2-7, with 7 bases lining up with TRBD1. The CDR3 spans 15 residues. Germline V gene lookup returns CDR1 LNHDA and CDR2 SQIVND (reference sequence). The J segment lost 4 bases and the V segment lost 4 bases, leaving 10 bases of the junction unmatched. The CDR3 is CASSTTGVRNYEQYF. CDR3 coding DNA: TGTGCCAGTAGTACCACAGGGGTTAGAAATTACGAGCAGTACTTC. Supplemented by reference TRBV19 and TRBJ2-7, the full variable domain reads DGGITQSPKYLFRKEGQNVTLSCEQNLNHDAMYWYRQDPGQGLRLIYYSQIVNDFQKGDIAEGYSVSREKKESFPLTVTSAQKNPTAFYLCASSTTGVRNYEQYFGPGTRLTVT.

A single count supports this clone. The same CDR3 is also encoded by other DNA sequences in this sample. The rearrangement joins TRBV6-1 to TRBJ2-5; D may be TRBD2 (6 bases). V shed 8 bases and J shed 5 bases, with 12 bases lying between them. CDR1 is MNHNS, CDR2 SASEGT, per germline. There are 12 residues in the CDR3. CDR3 nucleotide sequence: TGTGCCAGCCTGCGGGGCCGCGAGACCCAGTACTTC. This gives the protein CASLRGRETQYF.

This chain links TRBV28 with TRBJ2-7, with D hard to call. The germline V gene encodes CDR1 MDHEN and CDR2 SYDVKM. The CDR3 has 15 residues. Trimming removed 5 bases from V and 2 bases from J, with 16 bases in between. As DNA, the CDR3 is TGTGCCAGCAGTCCCGGGCTAAATCCTCCCTACGAGCAGTACTTC. Its protein is CASSPGLNPPYEQYF.

The rearrangement uses TRBV21-1 and TRBJ2-4; the table's D call TRBD1 went unverified against the DNA. TRBV21-1 is a pseudogene segment. The CDR3 covers 12 residues. The CDR3 is CASSGPGLTGYF. The CDR3 bases are TGTGCCAGCAGCGGCCCAGGGTTAACCGGGTACTTC.

V gene TRBV5-4 combines with J gene TRBJ2-1, with D perhaps assigned TRBD1 or TRBD2 (5 bases each). V was trimmed by 4 bases and J by 6 bases, leaving 20 bases between them. The germline V gene encodes CDR1 SGHNT and CDR2 YYREEE (reference sequence). The CDR3 is made up of 16 amino acids. CDR3 nucleotides: TGTGCCAGCAGCCCCGACCAGGGACCCAGACTCAATGAGCAGTTCTTC. Its protein product is CASSPDQGPRLNEQFF.

V usage is TRBV10-3 and J usage is TRBJ2-3; 7 bases align to TRBD2. CDR3 length: 15 residues. Trimming cost V 6 bases and J 2 bases; bases outside gene matches: 8. Germline V gene sequence: CDR1 ENHRY, CDR2 SYGVKD. The CDR3 is CAISPTGGSTDTQYF. The CDR3 DNA follows: TGTGCCATCAGCCCGACGGGGGGATCCACAGATACGCAGTATTTT.

The chain is built from TRBV28 and TRBJ2-1; 9 bases agree with TRBD1. The CDR3 spans 15 residues. Germline CDR1 is MDHEN and CDR2 is SYDVKM. V lost 5 bases to trimming and J lost 7 bases; unmatched junction nucleotides: 9. The CDR3 is CASSVPGQGKNEQFF. CDR3 coding DNA: TGTGCCAGCAGTGTCCCGGGACAGGGAAAAAATGAGCAGTTCTTC.

Concerning this clone itself: The sample contains more than one DNA sequence encoding this CDR3. The chain recombines TRBV6-5 with TRBJ2-7; tentatively, D is TRBD2 (7 bases). The CDR3 loop spans 13 amino acids. Trimming removed 7 bases from V and 4 bases from J, with 14 bases in between. Germline loops: CDR1 MNHEY, CDR2 SVGAGI. The CDR3 nucleotides read TGTGCCAGCACCCGGGCGGGGGCATACGAGCAGTACTTC. Translating gives CASTRAGAYEQYF.

The chain uses TRBV7-6 and TRBJ2-7, with no clear D. Germline CDR1 is SGHVS and CDR2 is FNYEAQ. The V end was cut by 4 bases, the J end by 4 bases, with 14 bases between. This CDR3 contains 14 residues. CDR3 residues: CASSSTDGKYEQYF. CDR3 in DNA: TGTGCCAGCAGCTCCACGGACGGAAAGTACGAGCAGTACTTC. Full variable domain (outside the CDR3, taken from reference TRBV7-6 and TRBJ2-7): GAGVSQSPRYKVTKRGQDVALRCDPISGHVSLYWYRQALGQGPEFLTYFNYEAQQDKSGLPNDRFSAERPEGSISTLTIQRTEQRDSAMYRCASSSTDGKYEQYFGPGTRLTVT.

Concerning this clone: Other DNA variants within this sample encode the same CDR3. The chain combines TRBV9 with TRBJ2-3, with 7 bases fitting TRBD2. The CDR3 length is 15 residues. V dropped 0 bases and J dropped 3; count of bases not matched to a gene: 4. CDR1 and CDR2 from the germline V gene are SGDLS and YYNGEE. The CDR3 DNA follows: TGTGCCAGCAGCGTAGTTGGCGGGAGAACAGATACGCAGTATTTT. Translating gives CASSVVGGRTDTQYF.

Note on this clone: One base away lies a much larger clone, so this may be a sequencing read error. Other DNA sequences in the sample encode the same CDR3. The chain carries TRBV28 and TRBJ1-1; D is uncertain. CDR1 MDHEN and CDR2 SYDVKM come from the germline V gene. The CDR3 length is 11 residues. The ends were cut back, 3 bases at V and 4 bases at J, with 3 bases in the middle. CDR3 nucleotides: TGTGCCAGCAGTTTGAGCACTGAAGCTTTCTTT. As protein: CASSLSTEAFF.

The chain couples TRBV11-3 to TRBJ2-1; D perhaps matches TRBD2 (5 bases). The V gene's germline CDR1 is SGHNT and CDR2 YENEEA. V was trimmed by 3 bases and J by 3 bases, leaving 15 bases between them. The CDR3 covers 16 residues. In nucleotides, the CDR3 is TGTGCCAGCAGCTTCAAAGGACTGCCCAACTACAATGAGCAGTTCTTC. Its translation: CASSFKGLPNYNEQFF.

This sequence joins TRBV5-4 and TRBJ2-3; D unresolved. The length of the CDR3 is 14 residues. Deletions cut 4 bases from V and 2 bases from J, with 11 bases between. Germline lookup yields CDR1 SGHNT and CDR2 YYREEE (reference sequence). CDR3 amino acids: CASSPTHITDTQYF. The CDR3, as DNA: TGTGCCAGCAGCCCGACACACATCACAGATACGCAGTATTTT. The entire variable domain, with the rest obtained from reference TRBV5-4 and TRBJ2-3, is as follows: ETGVTQSPTHLIKTRGQQVTLRCSSQSGHNTVSWYQQALGQGPQFIFQYYREEENGRGNFPPRFSGLQFPNYSSELNVNALELDDSALYLCASSPTHITDTQYFGPGTRLTVL.

The chain has TRBV28 and TRBJ2-1; TRBD2 matches at 8 bases. V was clipped by 1 base and J by 0 bases; unmatched bases: 5. Germline values: CDR1 MDHEN, CDR2 SYDVKM. The CDR3 totals 17 residues. CDR3 in amino acids: CASSLLSGRASYNEQFF. CDR3 bases: TGTGCCAGCAGTTTATTATCCGGGAGGGCCTCCTACAATGAGCAGTTCTTC.